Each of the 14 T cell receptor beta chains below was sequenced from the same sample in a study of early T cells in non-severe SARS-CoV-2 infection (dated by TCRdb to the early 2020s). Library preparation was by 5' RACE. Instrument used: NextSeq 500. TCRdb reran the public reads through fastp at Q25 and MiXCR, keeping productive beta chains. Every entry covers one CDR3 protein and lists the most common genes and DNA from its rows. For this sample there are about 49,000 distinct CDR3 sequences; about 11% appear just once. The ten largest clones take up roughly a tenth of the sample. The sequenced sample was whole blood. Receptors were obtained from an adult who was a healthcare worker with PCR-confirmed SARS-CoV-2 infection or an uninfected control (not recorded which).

The CDR3 nucleotides read TGTGCCAGCAGCTTAGGGCCCGGGGGAGCTTTCTTT. It is translated as CASSLGPGGAFF. The chain employs TRBV7-2 and TRBJ1-1, with D tentatively TRBD1 (5 bases). This CDR3 comprises 12 residues. The germline V gene has CDR1 SGHTA and CDR2 FQGNSA. Deletions cut 1 base from V and 10 bases from J, with 10 bases between.

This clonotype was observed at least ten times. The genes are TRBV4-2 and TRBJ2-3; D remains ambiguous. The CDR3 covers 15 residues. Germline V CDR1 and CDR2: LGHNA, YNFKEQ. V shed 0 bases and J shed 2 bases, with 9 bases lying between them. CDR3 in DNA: TGTGCCAGCAGCCAAGATAGGCGAGTCACAGATACGCAGTATTTT. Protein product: CASSQDRRVTDTQYF.

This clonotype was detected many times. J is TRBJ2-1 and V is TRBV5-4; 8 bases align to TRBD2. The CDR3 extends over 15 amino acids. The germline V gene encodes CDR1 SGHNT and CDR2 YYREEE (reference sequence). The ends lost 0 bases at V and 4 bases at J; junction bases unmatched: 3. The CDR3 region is CASSLGSGTYNEQFF. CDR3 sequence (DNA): TGTGCCAGCAGCTTGGGTAGCGGGACTTACAATGAGCAGTTCTTC.

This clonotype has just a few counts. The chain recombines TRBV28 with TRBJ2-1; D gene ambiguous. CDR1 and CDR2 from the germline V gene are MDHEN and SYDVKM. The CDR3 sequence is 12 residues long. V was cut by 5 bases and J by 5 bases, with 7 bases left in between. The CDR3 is CASSRGDNEQFF. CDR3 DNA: TGTGCCAGCAGTCGTGGGGACAATGAGCAGTTCTTC.

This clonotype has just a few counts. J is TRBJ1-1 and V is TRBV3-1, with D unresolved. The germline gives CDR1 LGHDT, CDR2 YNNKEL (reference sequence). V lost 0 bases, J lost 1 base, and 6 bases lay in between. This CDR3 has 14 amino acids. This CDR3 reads CASSQDWGNTEAFF. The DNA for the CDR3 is TGTGCCAGCAGCCAAGATTGGGGGAACACTGAAGCTTTCTTT.

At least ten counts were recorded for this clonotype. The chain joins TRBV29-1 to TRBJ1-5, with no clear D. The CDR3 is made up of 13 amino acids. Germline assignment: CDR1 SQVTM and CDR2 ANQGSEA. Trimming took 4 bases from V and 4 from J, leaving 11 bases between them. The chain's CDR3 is CSVGPDGNQPQHF. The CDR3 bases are TGCAGCGTTGGGCCGGATGGGAATCAGCCCCAGCATTTT.

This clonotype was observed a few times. The CDR3 reads CASSVTGVNSPLHF. The CDR3 nucleotides read TGTGCCAGCAGCGTGACAGGGGTCAATTCACCCCTCCACTTT. The rearrangement joins TRBV9 to TRBJ1-6; 8 nucleotides agree with TRBD1. Germline assignment: CDR1 SGDLS and CDR2 YYNGEE. V was pared by 2 bases and J by 7 bases, with 2 bases of the junction left unmatched. The CDR3 runs to 14 residues.

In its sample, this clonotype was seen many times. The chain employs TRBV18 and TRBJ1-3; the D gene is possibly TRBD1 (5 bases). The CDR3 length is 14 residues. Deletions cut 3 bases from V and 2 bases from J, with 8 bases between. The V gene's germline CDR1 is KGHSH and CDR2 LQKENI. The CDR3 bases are TGTGCCAGCTCACCCCAGGGAGCTGGAAACACCATATATTTT. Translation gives CASSPQGAGNTIYF.

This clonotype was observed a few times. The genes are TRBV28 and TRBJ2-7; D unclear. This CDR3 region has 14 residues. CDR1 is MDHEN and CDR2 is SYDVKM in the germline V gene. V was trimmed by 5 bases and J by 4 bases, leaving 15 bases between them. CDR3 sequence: CASSLPDVGYEQYF. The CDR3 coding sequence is TGTGCCAGCAGTCTTCCGGACGTGGGGTACGAGCAGTACTTC.

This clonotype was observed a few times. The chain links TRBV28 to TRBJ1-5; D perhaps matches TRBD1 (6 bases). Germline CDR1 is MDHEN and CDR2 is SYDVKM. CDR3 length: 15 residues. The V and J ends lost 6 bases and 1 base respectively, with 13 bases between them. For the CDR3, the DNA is TGTGCCAGCAGCTTCAGCCAGGGGAGCAATCAGCCCCAGCATTTT. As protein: CASSFSQGSNQPQHF.

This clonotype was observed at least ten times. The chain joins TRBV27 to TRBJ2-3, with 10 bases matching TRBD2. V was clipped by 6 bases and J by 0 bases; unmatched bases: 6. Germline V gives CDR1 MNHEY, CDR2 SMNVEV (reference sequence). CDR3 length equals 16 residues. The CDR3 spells CASSPTSGASTDTQYF. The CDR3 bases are TGTGCCAGCAGCCCAACTAGCGGGGCAAGCACAGATACGCAGTATTTT.

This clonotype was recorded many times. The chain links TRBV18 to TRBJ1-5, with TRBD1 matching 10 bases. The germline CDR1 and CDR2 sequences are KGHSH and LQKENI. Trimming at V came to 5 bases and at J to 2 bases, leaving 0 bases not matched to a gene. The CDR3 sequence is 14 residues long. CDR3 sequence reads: CASSGTGGNQPQHF. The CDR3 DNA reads TGTGCCAGCTCAGGGACAGGGGGCAATCAGCCCCAGCATTTT.

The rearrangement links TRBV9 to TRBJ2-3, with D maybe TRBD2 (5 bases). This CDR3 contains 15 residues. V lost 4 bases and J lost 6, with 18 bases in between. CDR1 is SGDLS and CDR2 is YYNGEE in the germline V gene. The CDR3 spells CASSQSGKGGDTQYF. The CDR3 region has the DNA TGTGCCAGCAGCCAGAGCGGAAAGGGTGGGGATACGCAGTATTTT.

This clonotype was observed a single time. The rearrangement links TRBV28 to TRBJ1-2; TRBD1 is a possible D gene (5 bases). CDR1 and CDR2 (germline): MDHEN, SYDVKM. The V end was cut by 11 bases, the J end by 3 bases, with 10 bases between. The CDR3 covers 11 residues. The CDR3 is CALGVDYGYTF. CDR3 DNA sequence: TGTGCCCTGGGGGTCGACTATGGCTACACCTTC.